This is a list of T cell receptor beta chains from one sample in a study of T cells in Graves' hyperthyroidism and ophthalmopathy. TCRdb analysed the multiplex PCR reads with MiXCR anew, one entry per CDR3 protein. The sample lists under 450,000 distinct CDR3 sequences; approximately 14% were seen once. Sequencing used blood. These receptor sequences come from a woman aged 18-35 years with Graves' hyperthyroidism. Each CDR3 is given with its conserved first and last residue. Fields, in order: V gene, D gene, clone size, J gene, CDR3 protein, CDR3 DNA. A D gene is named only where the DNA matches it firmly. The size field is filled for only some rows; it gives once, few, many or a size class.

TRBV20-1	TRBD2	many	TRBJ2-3	CSQTSASDTQYF	TGCAGTCAGACTAGCGCCTCAGATACGCAGTATTTT
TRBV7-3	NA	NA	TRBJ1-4	CATRGRTANNEKLFF	TGTGCCACCCGAGGGCGGACAGCTAATAATGAAAAACTGTTTTTT
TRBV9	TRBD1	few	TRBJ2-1	CASSVSGTGGQDEQFF	TGTGCCAGCAGCGTATCCGGGACAGGGGGCCAAGATGAGCAGTTCTTC
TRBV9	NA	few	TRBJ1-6	CASSVGGRNSPLHF	TGTGCCAGCAGCGTAGGAGGGCGGAATTCACCCCTCCACTTT
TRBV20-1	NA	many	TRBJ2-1	CSANLAFYNEQFF	TGCAGTGCTAATCTAGCGTTCTACAATGAGCAGTTCTTC
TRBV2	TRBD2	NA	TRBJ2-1	CASRRRTSGRGDEQFF	TGTGCCAGCAGGCGACGAACTAGCGGGAGGGGCGATGAGCAGTTCTTC
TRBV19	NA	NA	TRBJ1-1	CASSISWTGAFF	TGTGCCAGTAGTATATCTTGGACTGGGGCTTTCTTT
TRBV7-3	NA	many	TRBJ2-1	CASSQFAGTYNEQFF	TGTGCCAGCAGCCAGTTCGCGGGAACTTACAATGAGCAGTTCTTC
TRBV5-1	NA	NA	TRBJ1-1	CASSLRGGITEAFF	TGCGCCAGCAGCCTCAGGGGAGGGATCACTGAAGCTTTCTTT
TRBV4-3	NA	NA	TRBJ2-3	CASSQDRVIGDTQYF	TGCGCCAGCAGCCAAGATCGTGTTATTGGGGATACGCAGTATTTT
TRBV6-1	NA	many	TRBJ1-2	CASSDQLGYGYTF	TGTGCCAGCTCTGATCAGTTGGGCTATGGCTACACCTTC
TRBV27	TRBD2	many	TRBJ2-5	CASRRTTSGGSRETQYF	TGTGCCAGCAGGCGCACTACTAGCGGGGGGTCTCGGGAGACCCAGTACTTC
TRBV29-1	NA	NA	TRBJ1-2	CSVEDGGFANYGYTF	TGCAGCGTTGAAGATGGAGGGTTTGCCAACTATGGCTACACCTTC
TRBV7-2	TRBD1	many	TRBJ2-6	CASSPGTGNSGANVLTF	TGTGCCAGCAGCCCCGGGACAGGGAACTCTGGGGCCAACGTCCTGACTTTC
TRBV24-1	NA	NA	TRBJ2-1	CATNGGNEQFF	TGTGCCACCAATGGGGGGAATGAGCAGTTCTTC
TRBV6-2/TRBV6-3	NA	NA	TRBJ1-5	CATGTGNQPQHF	TGTGCTACCGGGACGGGGAATCAGCCCCAGCATTTT
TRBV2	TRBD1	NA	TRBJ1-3	CASSTGASGNTIYF	TGTGCCAGCAGTACAGGGGCCTCTGGAAACACCATATATTTT
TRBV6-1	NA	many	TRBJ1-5	CASSPRGRLANQPQHF	TGTGCCAGCAGTCCCCGGGGCCGACTGGCGAATCAGCCCCAGCATTTT
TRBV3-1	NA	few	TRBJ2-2	CASSPTGPSTGELFF	TGTGCCAGCAGCCCAACCGGGCCATCCACCGGGGAGCTGTTTTTT
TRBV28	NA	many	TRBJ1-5	CASSPNRRQGNQPQHF	TGTGCCAGCAGTCCGAACAGGCGGCAGGGCAATCAGCCCCAGCATTTT
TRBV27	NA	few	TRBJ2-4	CASSSQGAAKNIQYF	TGTGCCAGCAGCAGCCAGGGCGCAGCCAAAAACATTCAGTACTTC